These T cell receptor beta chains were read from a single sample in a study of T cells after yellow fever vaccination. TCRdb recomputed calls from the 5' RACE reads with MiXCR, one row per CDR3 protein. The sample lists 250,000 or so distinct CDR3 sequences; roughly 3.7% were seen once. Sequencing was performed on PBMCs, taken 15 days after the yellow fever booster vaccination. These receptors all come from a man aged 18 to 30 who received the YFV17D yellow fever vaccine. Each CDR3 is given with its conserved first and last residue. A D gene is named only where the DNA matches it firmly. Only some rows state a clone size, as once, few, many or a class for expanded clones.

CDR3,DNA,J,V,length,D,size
CASSGTYETFF,TGCGCCAGCAGCGGGACGTACGAAACTTTCTTT,TRBJ1-1,TRBV10-1,11,NA,many
CASSREGTEAFF,TGCGCCAGCTCTCGCGAGGGAACTGAAGCTTTCTTT,TRBJ1-1,TRBV5-1,12,NA,NA
CASSQSSGDYEQYF,TGTGCCAGCAGCCAAAGTAGCGGGGACTACGAGCAGTACTTC,TRBJ2-7,TRBV3-1,14,TRBD2,many
CAWTGTGGYEQYF,TGTGCCTGGACTGGGACAGGGGGCTACGAGCAGTACTTC,TRBJ2-7,TRBV30,13,TRBD1,many
CASSRGAGNTIYF,TGCGCCAGCAGCCGGGGGGCTGGAAACACCATATATTTT,TRBJ1-3,TRBV4-1,13,NA,many
CASSGAGGRVNEQFF,TGTGCCAGCAGCGGAGCGGGGGGGCGTGTTAATGAGCAGTTCTTC,TRBJ2-1,TRBV5-4,15,TRBD2,many
CASSQDSPQAFF,TGTGCCAGCAGCCAGGACAGCCCTCAGGCTTTCTTT,TRBJ1-1,TRBV7-9,12,NA,many
CASSNTLTLSGELFF,TGTGCCAGCAGCAACACTCTGACCCTATCCGGGGAGCTGTTTTTT,TRBJ2-2,TRBV7-6,15,NA,many
CASRQDRLGRQFF,TGTGCCAGCAGGCAGGACCGCTTGGGGAGGCAGTTCTTC,TRBJ2-1,TRBV5-4,13,NA,few
CASSFQGNQPQHF,TGCGCCAGCAGCTTCCAGGGAAATCAGCCCCAGCATTTT,TRBJ1-5,TRBV5-1,13,NA,many
CASSSQGATNEKLFF,TGTGCCAGCAGTTCGCAGGGGGCAACTAATGAAAAACTGTTTTTT,TRBJ1-4,TRBV12-3/TRBV12-4,15,TRBD1,many
CASSYRGDQPQHF,TGTGCCAGCAGCTACAGAGGGGACCAGCCCCAGCATTTT,TRBJ1-5,TRBV7-2,13,NA,many
CASSSDRGNNEQFF,TGTGCCAGCAGTTCCGACAGGGGGAACAATGAGCAGTTCTTC,TRBJ2-1,TRBV28,14,TRBD1,NA
CASSLASLNEQFF,TGTGCCAGCAGCTTAGCGTCTCTCAATGAGCAGTTCTTC,TRBJ2-1,TRBV7-2,13,NA,many
CASSQGYQETQYF,TGTGCCAGCAGCCAGGGGTACCAAGAGACCCAGTACTTC,TRBJ2-5,TRBV6-2/TRBV6-3,13,NA,many
CASSSPGQVSYEQYF,TGTGCCAGCAGTTCCCCCGGCCAGGTCTCCTACGAGCAGTACTTC,TRBJ2-7,TRBV6-5,15,NA,many
CASSLSGDGGNTDTQYF,TGTGCCAGCAGCTTATCCGGCGACGGGGGGAACACAGATACGCAGTATTTT,TRBJ2-3,TRBV7-6,17,TRBD2,many
CASSLISGGRETQYF,TGTGCCAGCAGCTTGATAAGCGGGGGGCGGGAGACCCAGTACTTC,TRBJ2-5,TRBV5-4,15,TRBD2,few
CASSPDISGANVLTF,TGTGCCAGCAGCCCTGACATATCTGGGGCCAACGTCCTGACTTTC,TRBJ2-6,TRBV27,15,NA,NA
CSARDPGQGNTGELFF,TGCAGTGCTAGAGATCCGGGACAGGGGAACACCGGGGAGCTGTTTTTT,TRBJ2-2,TRBV20-1,16,TRBD1,many
CSATRGNTASGANVLTF,TGCAGTGCTACCCGCGGCAACACCGCCTCTGGGGCCAACGTCCTGACTTTC,TRBJ2-6,TRBV20-1,17,NA,many
CASSAQGGYEQYF,TGTGCCAGCAGCGCCCAGGGGGGCTACGAGCAGTACTTC,TRBJ2-7,TRBV7-3,13,NA,many
CASTDGLAGGETQYF,TGTGCCAGCACCGATGGACTAGCGGGCGGCGAGACCCAGTACTTC,TRBJ2-5,TRBV12-3/TRBV12-4,15,TRBD2,NA
CASRRTSGGYYNEQFF,TGTGCCAGCAGACGGACTAGCGGGGGGTACTACAATGAGCAGTTCTTC,TRBJ2-1,TRBV27,16,TRBD2,many
CASSPTGASYGYTF,TGTGCCAGTAGTCCTACAGGGGCGAGCTATGGCTACACCTTC,TRBJ1-2,TRBV19,14,TRBD1,many
CASSLPGQGPLHF,TGTGCCAGCAGTTTACCCGGACAGGGGCCCCTCCACTTT,TRBJ1-6,TRBV28,13,TRBD1,few
CATTPNWDRGSQPQHF,TGTGCCACCACCCCGAACTGGGACAGGGGGTCTCAGCCCCAGCATTTT,TRBJ1-5,TRBV6-6,16,TRBD1,many
CATTGDPGGILTDTQYF,TGTGCCACCACAGGAGATCCAGGGGGAATCCTCACAGATACGCAGTATTTT,TRBJ2-3,TRBV18,17,TRBD1,many